This TCR beta chain was documented in a study of blood T cell repertoires in COVID-19 (dated by TCRdb to between 2020 and 2021). Describing the broader study: Samples covering the acute and convalescent phases of COVID-19 were provided by collaborators in the United States, Italy and Spain. The repertoires were made available in a free public database intended to serve as a resource for research on the immune response to SARS-CoV-2. A de-identified subject ID, COVID-19 status, age in years and sex were almost always included in the sample metadata. Where available, HLA class I and class II types were taken from metadata supplied by the sample provider and were not determined by assay-based typing. Subjects who had been exposed to COVID-19, were actively infected with it, or had recovered from it provided the deeply sampled blood TCRbeta repertoires that made up the dataset. The prospective study material was composed of cDNA or gDNA derived from T cells, B-cell-depleted T cells, or PBMCs. The samples were drawn from two sources: the first 160 participants of the ongoing ImmuneRACE study, and over 950 subjects contributed by 6 global collaborators. What the research found in general, with its limitations: How much clinical and demographic metadata was included differed by source and by participant, and the metadata was provided uncurated.

A second Seattle source provided samples from volunteer blood donors who had recovered from COVID-19. Collaborating institutions collected whole blood in K2EDTA tubes following their own protocols. For TCRbeta analysis, collaborator samples were shipped as frozen whole blood, as isolated PBMCs, or as DNA extracted from either sample type. The CDR3 starts with the cysteine, ends with the phenylalanine, and has 15 residues. Just the 45-base CDR3 DNA is kept, in frame starting at base 1. Trimming takes 3 bases from V and 7 bases from J, and the germline ends sit 16 bases apart. Based on the germline V gene (reference sequence), the CDR1 and CDR2 sequences are SGHNT and YYREEE. The immunoSEQ Assay, a bias-controlled multiplex PCR, was used to amplify TCRbeta CDR3 regions from genomic DNA. Per the source publication's procedure: Nucleated cell counts per sample were estimated from amplification of reference gene primers within the assay. To quantify the absolute abundance of each unique TCRbeta CDR3 rearrangement, sequence reads were collapsed and filtered. For each sample, productive Simpson clonality was calculated as the square root of Simpson's diversity index over productive rearrangements. Here the immuneACCESS table is served through TCRdb, limited to in-frame sequences with V and J called. Missing clones are a known gap in these copies; in checked studies unresolved V genes cover under half, and the rest lacks a known reason. Clone size and V and J calls were adopted from that table, with D and trimming inferred from the DNA. The sample includes 200,000 to 250,000 clones, with roughly 85% observed a single time. The ten largest clonotypes hold approximately 12% of the sample.

This clone has only one observation. This receptor's antigen is unknown. Base quality data are lacking; no much larger clone is found one base away. The clonotype originates from a woman aged 18 to 35 who had recovered from COVID-19. This receptor chain uses TRBV5-4 and TRBJ1-4; the D gene is not confidently resolved. The sequenced sample was peripheral blood. The CDR3 reads CASSSRGGRSEKLFF. The DNA reads TGTGCCAGCAGCTCTAGAGGAGGGCGGTCTGAAAAACTGTTTTTT.